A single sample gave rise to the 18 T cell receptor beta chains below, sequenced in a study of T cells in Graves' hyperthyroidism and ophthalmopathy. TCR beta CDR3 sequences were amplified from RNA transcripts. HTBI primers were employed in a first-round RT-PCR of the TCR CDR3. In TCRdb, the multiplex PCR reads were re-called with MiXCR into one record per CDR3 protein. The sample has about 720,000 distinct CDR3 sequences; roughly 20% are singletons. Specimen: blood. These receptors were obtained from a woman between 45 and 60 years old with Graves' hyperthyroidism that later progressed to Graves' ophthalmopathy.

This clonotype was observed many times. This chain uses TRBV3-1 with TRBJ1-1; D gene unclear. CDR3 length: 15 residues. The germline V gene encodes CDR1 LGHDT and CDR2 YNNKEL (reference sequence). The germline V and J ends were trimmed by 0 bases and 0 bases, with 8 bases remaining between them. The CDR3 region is CASSQDGAMNTEAFF. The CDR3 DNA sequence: TGTGCCAGCAGCCAAGACGGCGCCATGAACACTGAAGCTTTCTTT.

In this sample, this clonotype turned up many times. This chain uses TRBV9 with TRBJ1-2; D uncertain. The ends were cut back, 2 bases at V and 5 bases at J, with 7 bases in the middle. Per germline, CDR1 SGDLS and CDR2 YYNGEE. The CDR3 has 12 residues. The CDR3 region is CASSVDGYGYTF. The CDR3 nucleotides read TGTGCCAGCAGCGTGGACGGGTATGGCTACACCTTC.

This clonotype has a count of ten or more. CDR3 residues: CSVAGRSTDTQYF. The CDR3, as DNA: TGCAGTGTAGCGGGTCGGAGCACAGATACGCAGTATTTT. The chain combines TRBV20-1 with TRBJ2-3, with TRBD2 matching 7 bases. The CDR3 spans 13 residues. Germline V CDR1 and CDR2: DFQATT, SNEGSKA (reference sequence). V lost 7 bases to trimming and J lost 0 bases; unmatched junction nucleotides: 4.

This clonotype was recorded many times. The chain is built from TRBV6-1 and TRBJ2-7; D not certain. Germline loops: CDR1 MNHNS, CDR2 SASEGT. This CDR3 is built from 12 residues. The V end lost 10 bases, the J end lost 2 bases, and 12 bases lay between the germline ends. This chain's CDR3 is CATQTLPYEQYF. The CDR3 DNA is TGTGCCACGCAGACGCTTCCCTACGAGCAGTACTTC.

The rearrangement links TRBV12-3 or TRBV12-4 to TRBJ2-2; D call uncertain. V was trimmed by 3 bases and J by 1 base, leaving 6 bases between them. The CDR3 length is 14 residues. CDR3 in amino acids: CASSFNRNTGELFF. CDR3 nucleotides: TGTGCCAGCAGTTTTAACCGGAACACCGGGGAGCTGTTTTTT.

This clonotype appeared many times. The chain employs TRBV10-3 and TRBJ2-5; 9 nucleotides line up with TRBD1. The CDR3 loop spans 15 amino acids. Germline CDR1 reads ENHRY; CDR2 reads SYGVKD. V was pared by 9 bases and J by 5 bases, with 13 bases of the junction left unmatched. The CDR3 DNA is TGTGCCATAAAACCCACCGGGACAGGGTTGGAGACCCAGTACTTC. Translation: CAIKPTGTGLETQYF.

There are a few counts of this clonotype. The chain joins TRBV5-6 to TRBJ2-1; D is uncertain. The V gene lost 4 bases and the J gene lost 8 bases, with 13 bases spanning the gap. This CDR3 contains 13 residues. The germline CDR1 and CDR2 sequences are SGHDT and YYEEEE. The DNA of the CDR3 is TGTGCCAGCAGCCTATACGCGAGCGATGAGCAGTTCTTC. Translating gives CASSLYASDEQFF.

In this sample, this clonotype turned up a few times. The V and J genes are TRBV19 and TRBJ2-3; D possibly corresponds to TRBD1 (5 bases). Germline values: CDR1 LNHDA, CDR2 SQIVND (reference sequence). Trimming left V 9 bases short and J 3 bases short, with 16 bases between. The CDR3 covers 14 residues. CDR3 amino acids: CASHPQRGTDTQYF. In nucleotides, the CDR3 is TGTGCCAGCCACCCCCAAAGGGGTACAGATACGCAGTATTTT.

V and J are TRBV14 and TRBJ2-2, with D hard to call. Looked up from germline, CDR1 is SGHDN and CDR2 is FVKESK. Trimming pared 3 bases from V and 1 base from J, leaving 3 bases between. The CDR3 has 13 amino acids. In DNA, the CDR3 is TGTGCCAGCAGCCAGCTGAACACCGGGGAGCTGTTTTTT. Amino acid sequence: CASSQLNTGELFF.

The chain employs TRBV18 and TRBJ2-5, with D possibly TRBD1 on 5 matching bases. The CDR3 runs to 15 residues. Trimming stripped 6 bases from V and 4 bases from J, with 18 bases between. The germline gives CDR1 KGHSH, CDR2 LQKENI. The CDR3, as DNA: TGTGCCAGCTCCTCACCAGGGCGGAAGGGAGAGACCCAGTACTTC. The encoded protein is CASSSPGRKGETQYF.

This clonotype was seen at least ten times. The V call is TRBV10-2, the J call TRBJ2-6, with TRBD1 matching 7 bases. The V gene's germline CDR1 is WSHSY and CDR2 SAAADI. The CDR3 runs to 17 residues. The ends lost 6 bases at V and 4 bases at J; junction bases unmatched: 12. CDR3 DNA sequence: TGCGCCAGCAGCTTAACAGGGGCCGAAGTCGGGGCCAACGTCCTGACTTTC. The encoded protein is CASSLTGAEVGANVLTF.

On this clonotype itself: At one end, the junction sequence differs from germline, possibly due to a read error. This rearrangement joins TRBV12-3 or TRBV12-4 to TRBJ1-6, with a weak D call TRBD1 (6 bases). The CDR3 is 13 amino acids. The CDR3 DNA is TGTACCAGCAAAATAGGGGGGAATTCACCCCTCCACTTT. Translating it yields CTSKIGGNSPLHF.

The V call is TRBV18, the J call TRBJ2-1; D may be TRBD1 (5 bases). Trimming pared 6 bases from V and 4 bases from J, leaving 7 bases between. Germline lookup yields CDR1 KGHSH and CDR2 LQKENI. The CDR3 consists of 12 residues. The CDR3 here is CASSDTYNEQFF. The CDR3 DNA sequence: TGTGCCAGCTCGGACACTTACAATGAGCAGTTCTTC.

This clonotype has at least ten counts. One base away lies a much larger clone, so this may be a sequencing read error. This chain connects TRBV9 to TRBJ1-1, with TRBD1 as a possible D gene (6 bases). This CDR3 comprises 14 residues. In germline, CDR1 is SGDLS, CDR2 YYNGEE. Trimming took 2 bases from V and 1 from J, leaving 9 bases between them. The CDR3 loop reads CASSVGGANTEAFF. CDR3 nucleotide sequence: TGTGCCAGCAGCGTGGGGGGGGCGAACACTGAAGCTTTCTTT.

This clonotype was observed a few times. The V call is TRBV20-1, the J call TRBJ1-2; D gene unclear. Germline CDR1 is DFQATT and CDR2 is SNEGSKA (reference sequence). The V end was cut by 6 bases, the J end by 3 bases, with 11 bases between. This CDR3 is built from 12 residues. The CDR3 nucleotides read TGCAGTGCAGGGCAAGAATACTATGGCTACACCTTC. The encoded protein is CSAGQEYYGYTF.

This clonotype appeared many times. In DNA, the CDR3 is TGCAGTGCTAGAGCGGGACAGCTTAATCAGCCCCAGCATTTT. It yields the protein CSARAGQLNQPQHF. V is TRBV20-1 and J is TRBJ1-5; TRBD1 agrees at 7 bases. This CDR3 region has 14 residues. Germline V gives CDR1 DFQATT, CDR2 SNEGSKA (reference sequence). V shed 1 base, J shed 4 bases, and the junction held 4 bases outside the gene matches.

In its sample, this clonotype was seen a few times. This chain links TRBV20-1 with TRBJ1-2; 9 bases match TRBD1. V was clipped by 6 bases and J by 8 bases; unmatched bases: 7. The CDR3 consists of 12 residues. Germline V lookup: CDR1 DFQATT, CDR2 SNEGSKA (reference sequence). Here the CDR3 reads CSAKRQGVGYTF. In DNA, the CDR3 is TGCAGTGCGAAACGACAGGGGGTAGGCTACACCTTC.

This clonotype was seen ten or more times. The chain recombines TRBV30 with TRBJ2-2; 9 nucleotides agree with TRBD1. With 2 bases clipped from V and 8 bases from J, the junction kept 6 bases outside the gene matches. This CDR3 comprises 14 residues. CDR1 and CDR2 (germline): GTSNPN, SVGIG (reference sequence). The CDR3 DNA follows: TGTGCCTGGAGTAAACAGGGGGCTCTGGGGGAGCTGTTTTTT. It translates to CAWSKQGALGELFF.